Given below is one T cell receptor (beta chain) in context. TCRdb's copy holds only in-frame clones and misses some; the assay was immunoSEQ multiplex PCR. The table shows hundreds of thousands of clones, with around nine tenths occurring only once. CDR1 is MNHEY, CDR2 SMNVEV, per germline (reference sequence). This CDR3 has 13 amino acids. The V end lost 2 bases, the J end lost 5 bases, and 7 bases lay between the germline ends. The data were taken from a study of shared T cell receptors in the human thymus. This same sample was also taken into another study, of human thymus T cells. That source reports: Thymic and blood repertoires seemed to favor certain V and J genes.

The material sequenced was thymocytes. This receptor was obtained from a boy under three years old with a congenital heart defect. The gene calls are TRBV27 and TRBJ2-1, with a weak D call TRBD1 (5 bases). The CDR3, as DNA: TGTGCCAGCAGTTTAAGGGGTCACAATGAGCAGTTCTTC. Its translation is CASSLRGHNEQFF.